These 10 T cell receptor beta chains were sequenced from one sample in a study of beta chain features in type 1 diabetes. Expressed TCRB transcripts were sequenced because the entire RNA isolate underwent reverse transcription. This table comes from immunoSEQ multiplex PCR, and its TCRdb copy is limited to in-frame clones, with some not included. The sample holds 250,000 to 300,000 clones, 7.5% to 9.5% seen once. The sequencing sample was made of central memory CD4+ T cells from blood. These TCRs come from a woman aged 18 to 35 in good health.

The gene calls are TRBV7-8 and TRBJ2-7, with a weak D call TRBD1 (5 bases). CDR1 and CDR2 from the germline V gene are SGHVS and FQNEAQ. V lost 4 bases, J lost 3 bases, and 10 bases lay in between. The CDR3 is 13 residues long. This CDR3 is CASSSRQSYEQYV. The CDR3 nucleotides read TGTGCCAGCAGCTCGCGACAGAGCTACGAGCAGTACGTC.

This clone was detected a few times. The chain combines TRBV6-1 with TRBJ1-1; D gene ambiguous. CDR1 and CDR2 (germline): MNHNS, SASEGT. CDR3 length: 13 amino acids. Trimming removed 6 bases from V and 1 base from J, with 9 bases in between. The CDR3 protein is CASSTTWNTEAFF. CDR3 bases: TGTGCCAGCAGCACGACCTGGAACACTGAAGCTTTCTTT.

Only one count was recorded for this clone. The junction departs from the called germline gene at one end, perhaps through a read error. V is TRBV29-1 and J is TRBJ1-6; D might be TRBD1 (5 bases). Germline loops: CDR1 SQVTM, CDR2 ANQGSEA. The CDR3 totals 13 residues. DNA of the CDR3: TGCAGCGTCCGGACAAGCGGGGACTCACCCCTCTACTTT. This encodes CSVRTSGDSPLYF.

This clone was observed a handful of times. J is TRBJ2-1 and V is TRBV11-3; a weak D match, TRBD1 (6 bases). The germline CDR1 and CDR2 sequences are SGHNT and YENEEA. Trimming shortened V by 2 bases and J by 2 bases, and 7 bases separated the two germline ends. CDR3 length: 14 amino acids. For the CDR3, the DNA is TGTGCCAGCAGCTTATGGGACACCTACAATGAGCAGTTCTTC. This encodes CASSLWDTYNEQFF.

Concerning this clone: A read error may produce the germline difference seen at one junction end. The J gene is TRBJ2-3, the V gene TRBV29-1, with 9 nucleotides matching TRBD2. Germline lookup yields CDR1 SQVTM and CDR2 ANQGSEA. CDR3 size: 14 residues. The DNA for the CDR3 is TGCAGCGTTCGCCGGGCGGGGGGGGCAGAGACGCAGTATTTT. It translates to CSVRRAGGAETQYF.

The J gene is TRBJ1-3, the V gene TRBV19, with D maybe TRBD1 (5 bases). The ends were cut back, 5 bases at V and 2 bases at J, with 19 bases in the middle. This CDR3 contains 17 residues. CDR1 is LNHDA and CDR2 is SQIVND in the germline V gene (reference sequence). Here the CDR3 DNA reads TGTGCCAGTAGTCGACCCTTCAATACAGGACCTGGAAACACCATATATTTT. Translated: CASSRPFNTGPGNTIYF.

The chain joins TRBV18 to TRBJ2-5, with 8 bases lining up with TRBD1. Trimming cost V 4 bases and J 1 base; bases outside gene matches: 2. This CDR3 is built from 14 residues. In germline, CDR1 is KGHSH, CDR2 LQKENI. This CDR3 reads CASSRQGSQETQYF. For the CDR3, the DNA is TGTGCCAGCTCACGACAGGGGTCCCAAGAGACCCAGTACTTC.

This clone came up many times. The V call is TRBV5-1, the J call TRBJ2-7, with D maybe TRBD2 (6 bases). This CDR3 is 12 amino acids long. Trimming took off 3 bases at V and 6 bases at J, with 10 bases between the two ends. Germline CDR1 SGHRS, CDR2 YFSETQ. CDR3 protein: CASSSEGLEQYF. CDR3 DNA: TGCGCCAGCAGCTCGGAGGGTCTCGAGCAGTACTTC.

The chain couples TRBV30 to TRBJ2-1; unclear D gene. The germline V and J ends were trimmed by 0 bases and 6 bases, with 6 bases remaining between them. The CDR3 runs 12 residues. The germline gives CDR1 GTSNPN, CDR2 SVGIG (reference sequence). The CDR3 DNA reads TGTGCCTGGAGTGTTTGGCCCAATGAGCAGTTCTTC. It encodes CAWSVWPNEQFF.

The rearrangement uses TRBV28 and TRBJ2-2, with D unclear. The germline V gene encodes CDR1 MDHEN and CDR2 SYDVKM. This CDR3 is 12 amino acids long. Trimming removed 7 bases at V and 3 bases at J, with 6 bases between. CDR3 in DNA: TGTGCCAGCACCCGCTACACCGGGGAGCTGTTTTTT. This sequence encodes CASTRYTGELFF.